The 8 T cell receptor beta chains below come from one sample, sequenced in a study of blood T cells in healthy people across ages. A sample-barcoded 5' primer and a J-beta primer mix were used in a second PCR of roughly 7 to 12 cycles. TCRdb re-derived calls from the 5' RACE reads in MiXCR, one entry per CDR3 protein. The data hold just over 1 million distinct CDR3 sequences, with roughly 45% observed a single time. Sample: blood. The receptors were gathered from a woman in her fifties or sixties in good health.

The chain recombines TRBV27 with TRBJ2-5, with 7 positions matching TRBD2. Trimming removed 6 bases from V and 11 bases from J; junction bases left unmatched: 18. The length of the CDR3 is 15 residues. CDR1 and CDR2 (germline): MNHEY, SMNVEV (reference sequence). CDR3 coding DNA: TGTGCCAGCAGCCCCGTGGGCGGGAGAAACAATGAGCAGTACTTC. Its translation: CASSPVGGRNNEQYF.

There are many counts of this clonotype. The chain is built from TRBV20-1 and TRBJ2-5, with 15 bases lining up with TRBD2. Germline loops: CDR1 DFQATT, CDR2 SNEGSKA (reference sequence). Germline trimming cut 5 bases from V and 11 bases from J; bases unmatched to any gene: 9. CDR3 size: 14 residues. CDR3 residues: CSAGPGLAGGEQYF. As DNA, the CDR3 is TGCAGTGCTGGACCGGGACTAGCGGGAGGTGAGCAGTACTTC.

V usage is TRBV29-1 and J usage is TRBJ2-7; 10 bases are a match to TRBD1. V trimming: 7 bases; J trimming: 5 bases; junction bases outside the gene matches: 11. Per the germline V gene, CDR1 is SQVTM and CDR2 is ANQGSEA. The CDR3 covers 14 residues. CDR3 protein: CSAKTGGLSDEQYF. The CDR3 bases are TGCAGCGCGAAGACAGGGGGCCTATCCGACGAGCAGTACTTC.

Here the CDR3 DNA reads TGTGCCAGCAGCTTAGTGGGGACAGGGTCTGGGATTTACAATGAGCAGTTCTTC. Residues: CASSLVGTGSGIYNEQFF. The chain uses TRBV7-2 and TRBJ2-1; 9 nucleotides match TRBD1. The germline V gene has CDR1 SGHTA and CDR2 FQGNSA. CDR3 length: 18 residues. Germline trimming cut 1 base from V and 4 bases from J; bases unmatched to any gene: 11.

The chain carries TRBV27 and TRBJ1-4; tentative D call: TRBD1 (6 bases). The length of the CDR3 is 14 residues. V was clipped by 2 bases and J by 7 bases, with 11 bases between them. Germline V lookup: CDR1 MNHEY, CDR2 SMNVEV (reference sequence). In DNA form, the CDR3 reads TGTGCCAGCAGTTTAGTTCAGGGGAGTGAAAAACTGTTTTTT. This translates into CASSLVQGSEKLFF.

The chain has TRBV4-2 and TRBJ1-1; weak D call: TRBD1 (5 bases). The CDR3 spans 11 residues. CDR1 is LGHNA, CDR2 YNFKEQ, per germline. The V and J ends lost 3 bases and 11 bases respectively, with 10 bases between them. As DNA, the CDR3 is TGTGCCAGCAGCCAGGGGGGTACGGCTTTCTTT. It yields the protein CASSQGGTAFF.

This clonotype was counted only a few times. The chain links TRBV11-2 to TRBJ2-7; a weak D match, TRBD1 (8 bases). The CDR3 totals 18 residues. Trimming shortened V by 5 bases and J by 2 bases, and 25 bases separated the two germline ends. In germline, CDR1 is SGHAT, CDR2 FQNNGV. Here the CDR3 reads CASSPIGRGRGRPYEQYF. In DNA, the CDR3 is TGTGCCAGCAGCCCCATAGGGAGGGGCAGGGGGCGTCCCTACGAGCAGTACTTC.

A note on this clonotype: Compared with germline, one end of the junction differs, possibly owing to a read error. The CDR3 region is CASSFAGVEYEQYF. CDR3 nucleotide sequence: TGCGCCAGCAGTTTTGCGGGAGTGGAATACGAGCAGTACTTC. The V gene is TRBV27, the J gene TRBJ2-7, with 7 positions matching TRBD2. The length of the CDR3 is 14 residues. Germline V gene sequence: CDR1 MNHEY, CDR2 SMNVEV (reference sequence).